Sequencing of this T cell receptor beta chain was carried out in a study of post-analysis software for immune sequencing data. General observations from the study: Roughly 5 TRBV segments, including TRBV5-6, TRBV5-1 and TRBV20-1, were more frequent in patients than controls.

With regard to this clonotype: The antigen remains unidentified.

TCR beta cDNA libraries included unique molecular identifiers. Via MiXCR, TCRdb re-called the PCR reads, giving one row per CDR3 protein. The sample includes fewer than 600,000 distinct CDR3 sequences, over 35% of them seen just once. The ends were cut back, 3 bases at V and 0 bases at J, with 6 bases in the middle. CDR1 is MNHNS, CDR2 SASEGT, per germline. This CDR3 spans 14 amino acids. Sequencing used blood. V gene TRBV6-1 combines with J gene TRBJ2-1, with D unresolved. This TCR was recovered from a girl aged 5-17 years with multiple sclerosis. DNA of the CDR3: TGTGCCAGCAGTGACGTGAGCTCCTACAATGAGCAGTTCTTC. Its protein is CASSDVSSYNEQFF.